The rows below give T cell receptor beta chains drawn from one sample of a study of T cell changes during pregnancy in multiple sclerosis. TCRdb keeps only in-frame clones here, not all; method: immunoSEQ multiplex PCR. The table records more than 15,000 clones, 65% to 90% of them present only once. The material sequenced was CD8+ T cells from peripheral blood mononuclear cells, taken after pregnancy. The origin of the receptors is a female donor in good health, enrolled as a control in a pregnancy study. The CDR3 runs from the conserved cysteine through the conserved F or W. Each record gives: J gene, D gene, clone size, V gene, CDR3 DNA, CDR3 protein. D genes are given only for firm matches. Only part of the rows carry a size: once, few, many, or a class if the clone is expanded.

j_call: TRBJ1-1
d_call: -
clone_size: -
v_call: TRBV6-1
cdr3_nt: TGTGCCAGCAGTGACTGGAGGACTGAAGCTTTCTTT
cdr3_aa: CASSDWRTEAFF

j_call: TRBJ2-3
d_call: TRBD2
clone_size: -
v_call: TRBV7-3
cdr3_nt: TGTGCCAGCAGCATCTCTAGCGGGGGGACAGATACGCAGTATTTT
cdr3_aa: CASSISSGGTDTQYF

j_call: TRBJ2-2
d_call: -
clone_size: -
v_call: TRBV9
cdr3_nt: TGTGCCAGCAGCGGGGCAGCGAACACCGGGGAGCTGTTTTTT
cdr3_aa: CASSGAANTGELFF

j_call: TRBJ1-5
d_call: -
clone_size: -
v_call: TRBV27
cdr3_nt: TGTGCCAGCGGGGGGGCCGTTCATCAGCCCCAGCATTTT
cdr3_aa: CASGGAVHQPQHF

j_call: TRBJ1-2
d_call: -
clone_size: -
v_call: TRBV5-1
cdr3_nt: TGCGCCAGCAGCCTCATGGAGGGGACTGGCTACACCTTC
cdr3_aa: CASSLMEGTGYTF

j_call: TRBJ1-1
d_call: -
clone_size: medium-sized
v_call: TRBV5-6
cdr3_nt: TGTGCCAGCAGCTCCGACTCCCACACTGAAGCTTTCTTT
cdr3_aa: CASSSDSHTEAFF

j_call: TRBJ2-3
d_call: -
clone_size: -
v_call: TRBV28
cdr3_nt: TGTGCCAGCAGTTTATTACGTGCAGGGCGGCTCGGAGATACGCAGTATTTT
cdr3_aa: CASSLLRAGRLGDTQYF

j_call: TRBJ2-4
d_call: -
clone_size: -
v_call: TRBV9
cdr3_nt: TGTGCCAGCGGGGGAGGCGATCGGGTACACATTCAGTACTTC
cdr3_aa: CASGGGDRVHIQYF

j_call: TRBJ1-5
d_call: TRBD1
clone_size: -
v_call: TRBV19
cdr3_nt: TGTGCCAGTAGTATAGGACAGGGGGCTGGCAATCAGCCCCAGCATTTT
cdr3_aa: CASSIGQGAGNQPQHF

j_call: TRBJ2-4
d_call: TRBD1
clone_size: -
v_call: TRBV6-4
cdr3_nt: TGTGCCAGCCCTTGCGCCTCACCGGGACAGGTCATAGCCAAAAACATTCAGTACTTC
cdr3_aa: CASPCASPGQVIAKNIQYF

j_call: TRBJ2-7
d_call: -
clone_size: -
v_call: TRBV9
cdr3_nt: TGTGCCAGCAGCTCCAGCGGCGGGGCCCACGAGCAGTACTTC
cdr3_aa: CASSSSGGAHEQYF

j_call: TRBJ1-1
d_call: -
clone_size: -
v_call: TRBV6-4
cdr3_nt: TGTGCCAGCAGTGAATATGGGGAGGGCACTGAAGCTTTCTTT
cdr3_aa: CASSEYGEGTEAFF

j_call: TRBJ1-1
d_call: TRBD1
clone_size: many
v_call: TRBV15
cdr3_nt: TGTGCCACCAGCACGGGACAGGGGAACACTGAAGCTTTCTTT
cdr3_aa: CATSTGQGNTEAFF

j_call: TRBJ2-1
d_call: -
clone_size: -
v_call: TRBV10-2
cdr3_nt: TGCGCCAGCACCCCGAGGACAGTCGGGGTCAATGAGCAGTTCTTC
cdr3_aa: CASTPRTVGVNEQFF

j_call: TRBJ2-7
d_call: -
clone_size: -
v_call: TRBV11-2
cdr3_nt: TGTGCCAGCAGCTTAGCGGGAGTTCTCGAGCAGTACTTC
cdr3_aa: CASSLAGVLEQYF

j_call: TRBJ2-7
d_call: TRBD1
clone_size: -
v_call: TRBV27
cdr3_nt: TGTGCCAGCAGTTTACGCGTACAGGGGGTGAAGGACGAGCAGTACTTC
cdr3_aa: CASSLRVQGVKDEQYF

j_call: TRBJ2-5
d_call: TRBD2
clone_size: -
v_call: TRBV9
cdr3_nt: TGTGCCAGCAGCGCTGAAGCGGGGGGGCCTGGGGAGACCCAGTACTTC
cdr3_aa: CASSAEAGGPGETQYF

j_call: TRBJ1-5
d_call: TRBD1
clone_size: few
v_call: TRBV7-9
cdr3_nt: TGTGCCAGCAGCGCAGGGGGCTTCGGTCAGCCCCAGCATTTT
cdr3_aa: CASSAGGFGQPQHF

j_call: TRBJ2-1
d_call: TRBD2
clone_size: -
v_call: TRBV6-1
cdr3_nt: TGTGCCAGCAGTGAACTAGCGGGGGGGGATGAGCAGTTCTTC
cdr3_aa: CASSELAGGDEQFF

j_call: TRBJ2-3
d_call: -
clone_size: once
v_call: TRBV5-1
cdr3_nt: TGCGCCAGCAGCTTGGAGGTTCCGTACTACACAGATACGCAGTATTTT
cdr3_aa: CASSLEVPYYTDTQYF

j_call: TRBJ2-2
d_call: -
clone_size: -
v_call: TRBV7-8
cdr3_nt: TGTGCCAGCAGGGAGGCGGGGAACGGGGAGCTGTTTTTT
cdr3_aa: CASREAGNGELFF

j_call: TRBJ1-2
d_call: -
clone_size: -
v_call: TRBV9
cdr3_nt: TGTGCCAGCAGCGGTGGAGGCTATGGCTACACCTTC
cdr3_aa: CASSGGGYGYTF

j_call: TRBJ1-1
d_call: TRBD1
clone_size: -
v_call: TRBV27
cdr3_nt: TGTGCCAGCAGTCCGGGACAGATTTTGAACACTGAAGCTTTCTTT
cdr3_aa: CASSPGQILNTEAFF

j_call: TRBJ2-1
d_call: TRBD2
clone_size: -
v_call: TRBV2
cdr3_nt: TGTGCCATATCGGGAGGGGAAGCCTACAATGAGCAGTTCTTC
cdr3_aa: CAISGGEAYNEQFF

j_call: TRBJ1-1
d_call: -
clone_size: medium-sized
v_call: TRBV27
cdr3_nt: TGTGCCAGCAGTTCTAACAGGGTAACTGAAGCTTTCTTT
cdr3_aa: CASSSNRVTEAFF

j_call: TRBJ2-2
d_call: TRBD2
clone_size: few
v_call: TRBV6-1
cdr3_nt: TGTGCCAGCATTATAGCGGGAGAATACGGGGAGCTGTTTTTT
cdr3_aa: CASIIAGEYGELFF

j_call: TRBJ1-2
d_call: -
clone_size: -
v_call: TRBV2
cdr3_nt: TGTGCCAGCGGGTCGGGCAGGGCAGATGGAGACACCTTC
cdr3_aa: CASGSGRADGDTF

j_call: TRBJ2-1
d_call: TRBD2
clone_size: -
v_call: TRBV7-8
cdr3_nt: TGTGCCAGCAGCTTAGAAGCGACTAGCGGGAGGGCCGGCTCCGACAATGAGCAGTTCTTC
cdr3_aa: CASSLEATSGRAGSDNEQFF

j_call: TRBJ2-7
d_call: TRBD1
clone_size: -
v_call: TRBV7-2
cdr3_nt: TGTGCCAGCAGCTCCCTCGCAGGACAGGGATACGAGCAGTACTTC
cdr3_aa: CASSSLAGQGYEQYF

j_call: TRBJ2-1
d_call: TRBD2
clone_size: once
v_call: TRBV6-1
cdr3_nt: TGTGCCAGCAGTGAACTAGCGGGAGGCAATGAGCAGTTCTTC
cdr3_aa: CASSELAGGNEQFF

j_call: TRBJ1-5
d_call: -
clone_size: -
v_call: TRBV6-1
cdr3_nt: TGTGCCAGCAGTGGGGGGGCGGGGGCAAATTCTCAGCCCCAGCATTTT
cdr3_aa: CASSGGAGANSQPQHF

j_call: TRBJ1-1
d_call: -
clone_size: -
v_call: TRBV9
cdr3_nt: TGTGCCAGCAGCGTAGCTGGGGGCCCGAACACTGAAGCTTTCTTT
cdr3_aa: CASSVAGGPNTEAFF

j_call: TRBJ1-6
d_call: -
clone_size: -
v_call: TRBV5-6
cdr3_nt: TGTGCCAGCAGCCACTCACAGGATTATAATTCACCCCTCCACTTT
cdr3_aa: CASSHSQDYNSPLHF

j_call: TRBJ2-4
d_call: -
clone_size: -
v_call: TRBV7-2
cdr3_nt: TGTGCCAGCAGCTTAGAGGGAGCCCTAAGTCGGGGAAACATTCAGTACTTC
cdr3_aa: CASSLEGALSRGNIQYF

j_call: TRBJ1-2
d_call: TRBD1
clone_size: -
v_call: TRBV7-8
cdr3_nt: TGTGCCAGCAGCTTAGCAGGGGGCCTCGATGGCTACACCTTC
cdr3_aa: CASSLAGGLDGYTF

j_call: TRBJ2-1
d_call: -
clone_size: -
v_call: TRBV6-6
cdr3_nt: TGTGCCAGCAGTCGTCCCTACAATGAGCAGTTCTTC
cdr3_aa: CASSRPYNEQFF

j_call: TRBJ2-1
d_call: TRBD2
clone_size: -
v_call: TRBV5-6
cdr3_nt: TGTGCCAGCAGCCCGATAGCGGGGGAGCTCTACAATGAGCAGTTCTTC
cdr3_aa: CASSPIAGELYNEQFF

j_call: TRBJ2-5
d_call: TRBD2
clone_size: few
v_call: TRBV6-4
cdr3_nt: TGTGCCAGCAGTGAGGGTAGCGGGAGTGGCGAGACCCAGTACTTC
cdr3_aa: CASSEGSGSGETQYF

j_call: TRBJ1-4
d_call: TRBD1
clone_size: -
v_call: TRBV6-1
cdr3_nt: TGTGCCAGCAGTGAACCCCCGGGACAGGGGTCCGAAAAACTGTTTTTT
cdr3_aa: CASSEPPGQGSEKLFF

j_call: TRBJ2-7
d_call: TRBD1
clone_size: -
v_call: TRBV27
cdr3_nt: TGTGCCAGCAGCTCCCAGACAGGGGGTCTCGAGCAGTACTTC
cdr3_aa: CASSSQTGGLEQYF

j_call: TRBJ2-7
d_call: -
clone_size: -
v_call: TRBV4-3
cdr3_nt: TGCGCCAGCAGCCAAGGAGTCCAGGGTATATCCTACGAGCAGTACTTC
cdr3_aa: CASSQGVQGISYEQYF

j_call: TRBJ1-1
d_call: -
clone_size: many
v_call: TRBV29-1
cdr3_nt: TGCAGCGTCCGATCGGGGAACACTGAAGCTTTCTTT
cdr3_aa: CSVRSGNTEAFF

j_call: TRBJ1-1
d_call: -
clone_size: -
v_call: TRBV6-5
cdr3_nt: TGTGCCAGCAGCTTCGACACTGAAGCTTTCTTT
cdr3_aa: CASSFDTEAFF

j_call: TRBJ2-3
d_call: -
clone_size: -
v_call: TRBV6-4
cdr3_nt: TGTGCCAGCAGTGACTCTCAGAGCACAGATACGCAGTATTTT
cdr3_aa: CASSDSQSTDTQYF

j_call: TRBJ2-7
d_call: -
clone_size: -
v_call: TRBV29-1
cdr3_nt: TGCAGCGTTGAAGCGGGCTGGGGCGCAAACTACGAGCAGTACTTC
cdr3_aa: CSVEAGWGANYEQYF

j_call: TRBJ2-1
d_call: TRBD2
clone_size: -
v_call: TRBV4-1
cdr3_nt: TGCGCCAGCAGCCAAGTGGCGGGAGGGTTATACAATGAGCAGTTCTTC
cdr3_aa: CASSQVAGGLYNEQFF

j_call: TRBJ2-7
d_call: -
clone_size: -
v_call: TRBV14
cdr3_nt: TGTGCCAGCAGCCAAGATGTAGGCAGGGTGTACGAGCAGTACTTC
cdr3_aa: CASSQDVGRVYEQYF

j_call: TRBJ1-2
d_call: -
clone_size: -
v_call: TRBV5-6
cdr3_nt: TGTGCCAGCAGCTTGCCACAATATGGCTACACCTTC
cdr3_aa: CASSLPQYGYTF